The rows below give T cell receptor beta chains drawn from one sample of a study of T cell repertoires in cytomegalovirus infection. TCRdb re-called the reads with MiXCR, one entry per CDR3 protein. The sample consists of about 230,000 distinct CDR3 sequences, 6% to 8% of them appearing once. The specimen was PBMCs. These receptor sequences come from a human donor in good health (CMV status not recorded). Some clones in this sample may be carry-over from other donors' samples. Each CDR3 is given with its conserved first and last residue. Fields, in order: clone size, V gene, D gene, J gene, CDR3 protein, CDR3 DNA. A D gene is named only where the DNA matches it firmly. Expanded clones are given a class, and other clones once, few, many or no size at all.

size: .
V: TRBV19
D: TRBD1
J: TRBJ2-7
CDR3: CASSTIQGASYEQYF
DNA: TGTGCCAGTAGTACTATCCAGGGGGCCTCCTACGAGCAGTACTTC

size: .
V: TRBV2
D: .
J: TRBJ1-1
CDR3: CASSALGDTEAFF
DNA: TGTGCCAGCAGTGCACTAGGGGACACTGAAGCTTTCTTT

size: many
V: TRBV20-1
D: .
J: TRBJ2-3
CDR3: CSAWWYRSPGTDTQYF
DNA: TGCAGTGCCTGGTGGTATCGTTCTCCGGGCACAGATACGCAGTATTTT

size: many
V: TRBV7-6
D: TRBD2
J: TRBJ2-7
CDR3: CASREGVGGAYEQYF
DNA: TGTGCCAGCAGAGAAGGGGTCGGGGGGGCCTACGAGCAGTACTTC

size: many
V: TRBV7-9
D: .
J: TRBJ2-1
CDR3: CASSEPALWADNEQFF
DNA: TGTGCCAGCAGCGAGCCGGCCCTCTGGGCGGACAATGAGCAGTTCTTC

size: many
V: TRBV20-1
D: .
J: TRBJ1-1
CDR3: CSAGRQTNTEAFF
DNA: TGCAGTGCTGGACGACAGACGAACACTGAAGCTTTCTTT

size: many
V: TRBV7-2
D: .
J: TRBJ1-1
CDR3: CASSQLNTEAFF
DNA: TGTGCCAGCAGCCAACTGAACACTGAAGCTTTCTTT

size: many
V: TRBV15
D: .
J: TRBJ2-1
CDR3: CATSRDLGRAYNEQFF
DNA: TGTGCCACCAGCAGAGATTTGGGCAGGGCTTACAATGAGCAGTTCTTC

size: many
V: TRBV27
D: .
J: TRBJ2-6
CDR3: CASSLSTNTGANVLTF
DNA: TGTGCCAGCAGTTTATCGACAAACACTGGGGCCAACGTCCTGACTTTC

size: many
V: TRBV6-6
D: TRBD1
J: TRBJ1-3
CDR3: CASSSISGTGSGNTIYF
DNA: TGTGCCAGCAGTTCCATATCGGGGACAGGGTCTGGAAACACCATATATTTT

size: many
V: TRBV7-2
D: .
J: TRBJ2-3
CDR3: CASSLGGPGITDTQYF
DNA: TGTGCCAGCAGCTTAGGAGGGCCAGGGATCACAGATACGCAGTATTTT

size: few
V: TRBV25-1
D: TRBD1
J: TRBJ2-7
CDR3: CASSEVDRAYEQYF
DNA: TGTGCCAGCAGTGAAGTAGACAGGGCCTACGAGCAGTACTTC

size: many
V: TRBV29-1
D: .
J: TRBJ2-3
CDR3: CSVEDLFADTQYF
DNA: TGCAGCGTTGAAGATCTTTTTGCAGATACGCAGTATTTT

size: many
V: TRBV6-6
D: .
J: TRBJ2-3
CDR3: CASSRQGRASADTQYF
DNA: TGTGCCAGCAGCCGCCAGGGCAGGGCAAGTGCAGATACGCAGTATTTT

size: .
V: TRBV19
D: TRBD1
J: TRBJ2-2
CDR3: CASSFGTAYTEELFF
DNA: TGTGCCAGTAGTTTCGGGACAGCTTACACCGAGGAGCTGTTTTTT

size: many
V: TRBV7-2
D: .
J: TRBJ1-5
CDR3: CATARSQSLQPQHF
DNA: TGTGCCACCGCTCGGAGTCAGTCGCTTCAGCCCCAGCATTTT

size: many
V: TRBV2
D: .
J: TRBJ2-5
CDR3: CASRLTLVGKETQYF
DNA: TGTGCCAGCAGGCTTACTTTAGTGGGGAAAGAGACCCAGTACTTC

size: .
V: TRBV6-5
D: .
J: TRBJ1-1
CDR3: CASSYETSYTEAFF
DNA: TGTGCCAGCAGTTACGAGACAAGTTACACTGAAGCTTTCTTT

size: many
V: TRBV6-1
D: .
J: TRBJ2-1
CDR3: CASISSDITNEQFF
DNA: TGTGCCAGCATATCTAGCGACATCACCAATGAGCAGTTCTTC

size: many
V: TRBV7-2
D: .
J: TRBJ2-3
CDR3: CASSLVRSPDTQYF
DNA: TGTGCCAGCAGCTTAGTTCGCAGTCCCGATACGCAGTATTTT

size: few
V: TRBV5-6
D: .
J: TRBJ2-7
CDR3: CASSMIGRGQIRYEQYF
DNA: TGTGCCAGCAGTATGATAGGTCGGGGGCAAATTCGATACGAGCAGTACTTC

size: many
V: TRBV28
D: TRBD1
J: TRBJ1-2
CDR3: CATRTGGFYGYTF
DNA: TGTGCCACCCGGACAGGGGGCTTCTATGGCTACACCTTC

size: many
V: TRBV6-2/TRBV6-3
D: .
J: TRBJ1-5
CDR3: CASSYQGMGNQPQHF
DNA: TGTGCCAGCAGTTACCAAGGTATGGGCAATCAGCCCCAGCATTTT

size: many
V: TRBV7-2
D: .
J: TRBJ2-7
CDR3: CASSLSSSNTYEQYF
DNA: TGTGCCAGCAGCTTATCATCAAGCAATACCTACGAGCAGTACTTC

size: many
V: TRBV5-1
D: .
J: TRBJ2-5
CDR3: CASSLFGTSPETQYF
DNA: TGCGCCAGCAGCTTGTTTGGTACTAGCCCAGAGACCCAGTACTTC

size: many
V: TRBV4-1
D: .
J: TRBJ1-3
CDR3: CASSRCSLCSGNTIYF
DNA: TGCGCCAGCAGCCGTTGCTCCCTTTGCTCTGGAAACACCATATATTTT

size: many
V: TRBV6-2/TRBV6-3
D: TRBD1
J: TRBJ1-5
CDR3: CASGPRGRGNQPQHF
DNA: TGTGCCAGCGGACCAAGAGGCAGGGGGAATCAGCCCCAGCATTTT

size: few
V: TRBV9
D: .
J: TRBJ1-6
CDR3: CASSDAGGSYNSPLHF
DNA: TGTGCCAGCAGCGACGCCGGGGGCTCCTATAATTCACCCCTCCACTTT

size: many
V: TRBV28
D: .
J: TRBJ2-5
CDR3: CASSWGRGALETQYF
DNA: TGTGCCAGCAGTTGGGGGAGGGGGGCTTTGGAGACCCAGTACTTC

size: many
V: TRBV14
D: TRBD1
J: TRBJ1-2
CDR3: CASSQARQGGGYTF
DNA: TGTGCCAGCAGCCAAGCTCGACAGGGCGGGGGCTACACCTTC

size: many
V: TRBV6-2/TRBV6-3
D: .
J: TRBJ2-7
CDR3: CASSPAGIYEQYF
DNA: TGTGCCAGCAGCCCGGCGGGGATCTACGAGCAGTACTTC

size: .
V: TRBV24-1
D: .
J: TRBJ2-1
CDR3: CATSEPTASNEQFF
DNA: TGTGCCACCAGTGAGCCGACAGCGAGCAATGAGCAGTTCTTC

size: many
V: TRBV12-3/TRBV12-4
D: .
J: TRBJ2-2
CDR3: CASSLAGITNTGELFF
DNA: TGTGCCAGCAGTTTAGCAGGGATTACGAACACCGGGGAGCTGTTTTTT

size: many
V: TRBV28
D: TRBD2
J: TRBJ2-3
CDR3: CASSSLFIRLAGGRIDTQYF
DNA: TGTGCCAGCAGTTCGTTATTCATAAGACTAGCGGGGGGGCGAATAGATACGCAGTATTTT

size: many
V: TRBV27
D: .
J: TRBJ2-7
CDR3: CASSFLSAYEQYF
DNA: TGTGCCAGCAGTTTCCTGTCGGCCTACGAGCAGTACTTC

size: many
V: TRBV25-1
D: .
J: TRBJ1-2
CDR3: CASSEPGVGGYTF
DNA: TGTGCCAGCAGTGAACCAGGGGTTGGGGGCTACACCTTC

size: many
V: TRBV28
D: .
J: TRBJ1-5
CDR3: CASSLSGTYSNQPQHF
DNA: TGTGCCAGCAGTTTATCCGGAACATATAGCAATCAGCCCCAGCATTTT

size: many
V: TRBV9
D: TRBD2
J: TRBJ2-3
CDR3: CASSVGTSGGADTQYF
DNA: TGTGCCAGCAGCGTAGGAACTAGCGGGGGGGCAGATACGCAGTATTTT

size: many
V: TRBV6-5
D: TRBD1
J: TRBJ2-7
CDR3: CASSRPGTANYEQYF
DNA: TGTGCCAGCAGTCGTCCCGGGACAGCGAACTACGAGCAGTACTTC

size: many
V: TRBV7-2
D: TRBD1
J: TRBJ1-2
CDR3: CASSWRTGGGYGYTF
DNA: TGTGCCAGCAGCTGGAGGACAGGGGGAGGCTATGGCTACACCTTC

size: many
V: TRBV7-4
D: .
J: TRBJ1-4
CDR3: CASREAVATNEKLFF
DNA: TGTGCCAGCAGGGAGGCGGTTGCAACTAATGAAAAACTGTTTTTT

size: many
V: TRBV12-3/TRBV12-4
D: TRBD2
J: TRBJ2-1
CDR3: CASSPDLLAGVINNEQFF
DNA: TGTGCCAGCAGTCCCGACCTCCTAGCGGGGGTTATCAACAATGAGCAGTTCTTC

size: many
V: TRBV7-9
D: TRBD1
J: TRBJ1-5
CDR3: CASSLGRGSNQPQHF
DNA: TGTGCCAGCAGCTTGGGCAGGGGGAGCAATCAGCCCCAGCATTTT

size: many
V: TRBV7-2
D: TRBD1
J: TRBJ1-6
CDR3: CASSLYQGDNSPLHF
DNA: TGTGCCAGCAGCTTATATCAGGGGGATAATTCACCCCTCCACTTT

size: many
V: TRBV6-2/TRBV6-3
D: .
J: TRBJ2-7
CDR3: CASRIGRSSSYEQYF
DNA: TGTGCCAGCCGCATCGGGCGTTCGTCCTCCTACGAGCAGTACTTC

size: many
V: TRBV7-2
D: .
J: TRBJ2-6
CDR3: CASSLVTGSGGANVLTF
DNA: TGTGCCAGCAGCTTAGTAACAGGGAGCGGGGGGGCCAACGTCCTGACTTTC

size: many
V: TRBV11-2
D: .
J: TRBJ1-4
CDR3: CASSPGSFSAEKLFF
DNA: TGTGCCAGCAGCCCCGGTTCATTCAGCGCCGAAAAACTGTTTTTT

size: many
V: TRBV5-6
D: .
J: TRBJ1-1
CDR3: CASSWTSRLMNTEAFF
DNA: TGTGCCAGCAGCTGGACATCCAGGCTGATGAACACTGAAGCTTTCTTT

size: many
V: TRBV29-1
D: TRBD1
J: TRBJ2-2
CDR3: CSVAGTGNTGELFF
DNA: TGCAGCGTCGCCGGGACAGGGAACACCGGGGAGCTGTTTTTT

size: many
V: TRBV29-1
D: TRBD1
J: TRBJ1-1
CDR3: CSVERTRGANTEAFF
DNA: TGCAGCGTTGAAAGAACCAGGGGGGCGAACACTGAAGCTTTCTTT

size: many
V: TRBV5-1
D: .
J: TRBJ2-3
CDR3: CASSLLSSGVGDTQYF
DNA: TGCGCCAGCAGCTTGTTATCTTCAGGGGTAGGAGATACGCAGTATTTT

size: many
V: TRBV6-5
D: .
J: TRBJ2-2
CDR3: CASSLLRVNTGELFF
DNA: TGTGCCAGCAGTTTACTCAGGGTGAACACCGGGGAGCTGTTTTTT

size: many
V: TRBV29-1
D: .
J: TRBJ2-1
CDR3: CSVLDTREQFF
DNA: TGCAGCGTCCTCGACACGCGTGAGCAGTTCTTC

size: many
V: TRBV7-9
D: TRBD2
J: TRBJ2-3
CDR3: CASSSTGGDTQYF
DNA: TGTGCCAGCAGCTCCACGGGGGGAGATACGCAGTATTTT

size: many
V: TRBV6-5
D: TRBD1
J: TRBJ1-3
CDR3: CASSKQGGSGNTIYF
DNA: TGTGCCAGCAGTAAACAGGGGGGCTCTGGAAACACCATATATTTT

size: many
V: TRBV25-1
D: .
J: TRBJ2-3
CDR3: CASSIYGGTTDTQYF
DNA: TGTGCCAGCAGCATTTACGGGGGAACCACAGATACGCAGTATTTT

size: many
V: TRBV24-1
D: .
J: TRBJ1-2
CDR3: CATSDSTTGGHYGYTF
DNA: TGTGCCACCAGTGATTCGACAACGGGGGGCCATTATGGCTACACCTTC

size: medium-sized
V: TRBV7-2
D: .
J: TRBJ1-2
CDR3: CASSPQRGYQGYTF
DNA: TGTGCCAGCAGCCCCCAACGCGGGTATCAGGGCTACACCTTC

size: few
V: TRBV28
D: TRBD2
J: TRBJ2-5
CDR3: CASSLGTSGVLETQYF
DNA: TGTGCCAGCAGTTTGGGGACTAGCGGGGTCTTGGAGACCCAGTACTTC

size: .
V: TRBV6-2/TRBV6-3
D: TRBD1
J: TRBJ2-1
CDR3: CASSPHALGTGGIDEQFF
DNA: TGTGCCAGCAGTCCACATGCGTTGGGGACAGGGGGTATCGATGAGCAGTTCTTC